This T cell receptor beta chain was profiled in a study of blood T cell repertoires in COVID-19. In the study overall: Acute-phase and convalescent COVID-19 samples originated in the United States, Italy and Spain. Nucleic acid was either cDNA or gDNA, and it came from T cells, B-cell-depleted T cells, or PBMCs.

V lost 4 bases, J lost 5 bases, and 3 bases stayed unmatched. Looked up from germline, CDR1 is SQVTM and CDR2 is ANQGSEA. The CDR3 contains 13 residues. Per the original methods: Nucleated cell counts were estimated from reference gene primer amplification. The table came from immunoSEQ multiplex PCR; TCRdb's copy has only in-frame clones and leaves some out. The V and J calls and the clone size are those of that table, but D and trimming were determined from the DNA. The table lists under 80,000 clones, around 86% of them singletons. What was sequenced was peripheral blood. This clonotype was obtained from a man aged 65-85 years with acute or convalescent COVID-19. The genes are TRBV29-1 and TRBJ1-5; 9 bases are a match to TRBD1. CDR3 amino acids: CSVGRDRDQPQHF. The CDR3 DNA reads TGCAGCGTTGGGAGGGACAGGGATCAGCCCCAGCATTTT.